This T cell receptor (beta chain) was sequenced in a study of identical twins. Each CDR3 protein is one row after TCRdb ran MiXCR on the 5' RACE reads. Among around 680,000 distinct CDR3 sequences listed, 8.5% to 9% were seen once. This clonotype was counted between two and nine times. Antigen unknown. Every one of the donors was a healthy Caucasian. Notes on the study in general: With beta out-of-frame sequences, excess sharing by twins was weaker. Reduced insertions were recorded for abundant cord blood beta clonotypes, with no such pattern in memory repertoires.

These sequences were also reported in another study, on yellow fever vaccine responses in identical twins.

This TCR came from a woman between 18 and 30 years old in good health. Sequenced input: PBMCs.

This chain's CDR3 is CASSPLGTETHTDTQYF. CDR3 DNA sequence: TGTGCCAGCAGCCCGCTCGGAACCGAAACCCACACAGATACGCAGTATTTT. The gene calls are TRBV3-1 and TRBJ2-3; D unresolved. Germline CDR1 and CDR2: LGHDT and YNNKEL (reference sequence). CDR3 length equals 17 residues. Trimming stripped 4 bases from V and 2 bases from J, with 19 bases between.